Listed below are T cell receptor beta chains from one sample, sequenced in a study of identical twins. TCRdb redid the calling of the 5' RACE reads with MiXCR, one entry per CDR3 protein. The sample gives 1.5 million to 2 million distinct CDR3 sequences, around 33% of which show up once; around 0.3% is in the top ten. Source material: cord blood. The receptors were sampled from a newborn girl in good health. CDR3s include the opening cysteine and the closing phenylalanine or tryptophan. A D gene is named only where the DNA matches it firmly. The listing skips clone size in some rows; elsewhere it reads once, few, many or a size class.

D	size	J	V	DNA	CDR3
TRBD1	NA	TRBJ1-2	TRBV6-6	TGTGGGACAGGACCCCTTTATGGCTACACCTTC	CGTGPLYGYTF
NA	NA	TRBJ2-3	TRBV7-9	TGTGCCAGCAGCCCTCCGGTATACGTCCGCACAGATACGCAGTATTTT	CASSPPVYVRTDTQYF
NA	NA	TRBJ2-2	TRBV5-1	TGCGCCAGCAGCTTGAAACAATCGAACACCGGGGAGCTGTTTTTT	CASSLKQSNTGELFF
TRBD2	NA	TRBJ2-7	TRBV20-1	TGCAGTGCTGGATCACCACTAGCGGAGCAGTACTTC	CSAGSPLAEQYF
NA	NA	TRBJ2-7	TRBV11-2	TGTGCCAGCATCATTCCCGGGACTCATCCCTACGAGCAGTACTTC	CASIIPGTHPYEQYF
TRBD2	NA	TRBJ2-4	TRBV5-1	TGCGCCAGCAGACTAGCGGGGGGCCTGCTGGTCAATGAGCAGTACTTC	CASRLAGGLLVNEQYF
NA	NA	TRBJ2-2	TRBV28	TGTGCCAGCATTGAATCGTCGGGGGTGAACACCGGGGAGCTGTTTTTT	CASIESSGVNTGELFF
TRBD1	NA	TRBJ2-1	TRBV12-3/TRBV12-4	TGTGCCAGCAGTCGGGACAGGGTTTGGAATGAGCAGTTCTTC	CASSRDRVWNEQFF
TRBD2	once	TRBJ2-1	TRBV7-8	TGTGCCAGCAGCTTATACCCTGGACTAGCGGGGAATGAGCAGTTCTTC	CASSLYPGLAGNEQFF
NA	NA	TRBJ2-5	TRBV7-8	TGTGCCAGCAGCTTTGTGGCGGGATCCTACAATGAGCAGTACTTC	CASSFVAGSYNEQYF
NA	NA	TRBJ2-7	TRBV6-5	TGTGCCAGCAGCCCGAACTGGGCCTACGAGCAGTACTTC	CASSPNWAYEQYF
NA	few	TRBJ2-1	TRBV20-1	TGCAGTGCGCTGGACTTTCGTAGCTCCTACAATGAGCAGTTCTTC	CSALDFRSSYNEQFF
NA	NA	TRBJ2-5	TRBV20-1	TGCAGTGCTAGAGGATTTATGGATGAGCAGTACTTC	CSARGFMDEQYF
NA	few	TRBJ2-2	TRBV7-2	TGTGCCAGCAGCTTATTTGGTCTTATAAACACCGGGGAGCTGTTTTTT	CASSLFGLINTGELFF
NA	few	TRBJ2-1	TRBV20-1	TGCAGTGCTAGAGTTGGGTCGGACTACAATGAGCAGTTCTTC	CSARVGSDYNEQFF
NA	NA	TRBJ2-5	TRBV19	TGTGCCAGTAATCAGGGTTACTCCTACAATGAGCAGTACTTC	CASNQGYSYNEQYF
TRBD2	NA	TRBJ2-3	TRBV28	TGTGCCAGCTACGGACTAGCGGGGGAGGTGTCACCAGATACGCAGTATTTT	CASYGLAGEVSPDTQYF
NA	few	TRBJ1-5	TRBV10-3	TGTGCCATCGGAGCACAGGGCAATCAGCCCCAGCATTTT	CAIGAQGNQPQHF
TRBD2	NA	TRBJ2-5	TRBV12-3/TRBV12-4	TGTGCCAGCAGCAAACGGGAGGCTCAAGAGACCCAGTACTTC	CASSKREAQETQYF
NA	NA	TRBJ1-5	TRBV6-1	TGTGCCAGCAGTGAAATATCCGGATACAATCAGCCCCAGCATTTT	CASSEISGYNQPQHF
TRBD2	few	TRBJ2-2	TRBV20-1	TGCAGTGCTAGTTCTAGCGGGAGACTATCCACCGGGGAGCTGTTTTTT	CSASSSGRLSTGELFF
TRBD2	NA	TRBJ2-1	TRBV5-1	TGCGCCAGCAGCAGGAGAGCGGGAGGGTTGAATGAGCAGTTCTTC	CASSRRAGGLNEQFF
NA	NA	TRBJ2-5	TRBV29-1	TGCAGCGTAAAGGGGGGCTTGGAGCAGTACTTC	CSVKGGLEQYF
TRBD2	NA	TRBJ2-1	TRBV20-1	TGCAGTGCTTCCGGGACTAGCGGGATCGATGAGCAGTTCTTC	CSASGTSGIDEQFF
TRBD2	NA	TRBJ2-3	TRBV6-1	TGTGCCAGCAGTCCGGAGCGGGGGATCGCAGATACGCAGTATTTT	CASSPERGIADTQYF
NA	NA	TRBJ1-6	TRBV25-1	TGTGCCAGCAGTGAATTGGGCCTTAATTCACCCCCCCACTTT	CASSELGLNSPPHF
TRBD2	NA	TRBJ2-7	TRBV5-1	TGCGCCAGCAGCTTATCTCTCTCCAGCGGGAGGACCCCCTACGAGCAGTACTTC	CASSLSLSSGRTPYEQYF
NA	NA	TRBJ2-1	TRBV5-1	TGCGCCAGCAGCTTGGCCCCGGTGTACAATGAGCAGTTCTTC	CASSLAPVYNEQFF
TRBD1	NA	TRBJ1-2	TRBV12-3/TRBV12-4	TGTGCCAGCACGGGGACAGGAGCTATCTATGGCTACACCTTC	CASTGTGAIYGYTF